The table lists the clone carrying this TCR beta chain with a count of one. The sample belongs to a study of cytomegalovirus exposure and HLA in healthy donors. There are 16 residues in the CDR3. J gave up 0 bases and V 5 bases, and 6 bases lay outside the gene matches. CDR1 and CDR2 (germline): SGHAT, FQNNGV. The PCR made use of 60 Vbeta and 13 Jbeta primers. Method: immunoSEQ multiplex PCR; TCRdb's copy keeps in-frame clones and lacks some. This sample has 110,000 or so clones, with 70% to 85% found just once. This chain connects TRBV11-2 to TRBJ1-4; 7 nucleotides line up with TRBD1. Specimen: PBMCs. The TCR sequence derives from a woman aged 40 to 49 in good health and CMV-seropositive. The CDR3 DNA sequence: TGTGCCAGCAGCCCCTGGGGACAGACAACTAATGAAAAACTGTTTTTT. Its protein is CASSPWGQTTNEKLFF.